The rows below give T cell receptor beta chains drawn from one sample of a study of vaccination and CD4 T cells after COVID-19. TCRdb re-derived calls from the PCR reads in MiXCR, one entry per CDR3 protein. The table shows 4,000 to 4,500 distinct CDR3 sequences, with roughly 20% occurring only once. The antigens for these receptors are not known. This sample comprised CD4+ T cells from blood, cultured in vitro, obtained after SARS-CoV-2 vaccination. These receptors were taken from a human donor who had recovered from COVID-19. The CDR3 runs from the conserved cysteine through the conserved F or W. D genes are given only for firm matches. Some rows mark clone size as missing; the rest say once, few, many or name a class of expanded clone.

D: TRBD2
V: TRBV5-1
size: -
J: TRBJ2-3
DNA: TGCGCCAGCAGCAGTCAAAGCGGGGGGCCGGATACGCAGTATTTT
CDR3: CASSSQSGGPDTQYF

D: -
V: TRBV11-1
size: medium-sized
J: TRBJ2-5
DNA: TGTGCCAGCAGCCCTTCAGTTTGGACCCAGTACTTC
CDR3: CASSPSVWTQYF

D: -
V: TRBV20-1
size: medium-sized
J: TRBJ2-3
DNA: TGCAGTGCTCTCGGCGGAAATACGCAGTATTTT
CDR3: CSALGGNTQYF

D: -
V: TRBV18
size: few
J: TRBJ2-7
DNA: TGTGCCAGCTCCCTCTCCTACGAGCAGTACTTC
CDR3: CASSLSYEQYF

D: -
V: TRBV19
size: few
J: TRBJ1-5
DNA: TGTGCCAGTAGGGGAGGGGGAGGTCAGCCCCAGCATTTT
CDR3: CASRGGGGQPQHF

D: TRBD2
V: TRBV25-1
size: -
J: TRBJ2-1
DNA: TGTGCCAGCCGACCGGGGGGAGGCTACAATGAGCAGTTCTTC
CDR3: CASRPGGGYNEQFF

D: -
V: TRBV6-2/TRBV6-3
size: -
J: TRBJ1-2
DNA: TGTGCCAGCAGCAAAGGGGACTATGGCTACACCTTC
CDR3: CASSKGDYGYTF

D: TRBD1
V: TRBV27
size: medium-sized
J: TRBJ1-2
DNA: TGTGCCAGCAGTTACCGACAGGGGTTGATCACCTTC
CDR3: CASSYRQGLITF

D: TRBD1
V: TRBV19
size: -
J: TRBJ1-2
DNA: TGTGCCAGTAGTATGTCAGGGGGACAGCTCAACTATGGCTACACCTTC
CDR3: CASSMSGGQLNYGYTF

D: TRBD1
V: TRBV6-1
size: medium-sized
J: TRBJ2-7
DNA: TGTGCCAGCAGGAGGGGGCAGAGCGCCTACGAGCAGTACTTC
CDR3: CASRRGQSAYEQYF

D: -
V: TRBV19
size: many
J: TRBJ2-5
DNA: TGTGCCAGTAGTAGGGGTATCCAAGAGACCCAGTACTTC
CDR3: CASSRGIQETQYF

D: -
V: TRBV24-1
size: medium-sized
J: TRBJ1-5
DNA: TGTGCCACCAGTGACCCTAGGGGCGGAGATAGCAATCAGCCCCAGCATTTT
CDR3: CATSDPRGGDSNQPQHF

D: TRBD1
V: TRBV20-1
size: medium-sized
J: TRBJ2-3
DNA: TGCAGTGCTAGTAACAGGGGATCCACAGATACGCAGTATTTT
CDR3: CSASNRGSTDTQYF

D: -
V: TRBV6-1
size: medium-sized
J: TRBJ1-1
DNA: TGTGCCAGCACCGGGTGGGGGGACACTGAAGCTTTCTTT
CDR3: CASTGWGDTEAFF

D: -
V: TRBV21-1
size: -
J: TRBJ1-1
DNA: TGTGCCAGCAGACAGGGACGGAGCGAGAACACTGAAGCTTTCTTT
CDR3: CASRQGRSENTEAFF

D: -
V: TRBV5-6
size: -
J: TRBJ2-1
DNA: TGTGCCAGCAGCTTGTTAGGGTCGGTGTACAATGAGCAGTTCTTC
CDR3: CASSLLGSVYNEQFF

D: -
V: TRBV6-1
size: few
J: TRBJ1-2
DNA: TGTGCCAGCAGGGCATCGGGCGCGGGGATGACAACGGGCTACACCTTC
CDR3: CASRASGAGMTTGYTF

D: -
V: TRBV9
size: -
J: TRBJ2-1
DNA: TGTGCCAGCAGCGTAGGGGGAGGCCCGGGCAATGAGCAGTTCTTC
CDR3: CASSVGGGPGNEQFF

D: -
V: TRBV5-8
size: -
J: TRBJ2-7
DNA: TGTGCCAGCAGCTTGGAGGCAGGGTATAGCTCCTACGAGCAGTACTTC
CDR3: CASSLEAGYSSYEQYF